This TCR beta chain appears in the sequencing data of a study of cytomegalovirus exposure and HLA in healthy donors. Study-level points and caveats: Reportedly, fewer N-insertions than the approximately 610-donor mean appeared in an Asian-associated ancestry cluster in a later analysis.

In germline, CDR1 is MNHEY, CDR2 SVGAGI. Deletions cut 2 bases from V and 1 base from J, with 9 bases between. The CDR3 sequence is 15 residues long. The primer mix had 60 Vbeta and 13 Jbeta primers. The protocol was immunoSEQ multiplex PCR, while the TCRdb copy is restricted to in-frame clones and leaves out a portion. In the table there are some 99,000 clones, just under 70% of which are singletons. About this clone: Its antigen remains unidentified.

Sequenced input: PBMCs. The source is a woman aged 70-85 years in good health and CMV-seropositive. The chain uses TRBV6-5 and TRBJ2-4, with a possible D match to TRBD2 (6 bases). The DNA of the CDR3 is TGTGCCAGCAGTTACGGAGGGGCGGCCAAAAACATTCAGTACTTC. Translating it yields CASSYGGAAKNIQYF.